These T cell receptor beta chains were read from a single sample in a study of early T cells in non-severe SARS-CoV-2 infection. A single record per CDR3 protein comes from TCRdb applying MiXCR to the 5' RACE reads. The table records about 61,000 distinct CDR3 sequences, approximately 10% of them present only once. The sample was whole blood. The origin of the receptors is an adult who was a healthcare worker with PCR-confirmed SARS-CoV-2 infection or an uninfected control (not recorded which). Each CDR3 is given with its conserved first and last residue. Fields, in order: J gene, V gene, D gene, clone size, CDR3 protein, CDR3 DNA. The D gene is left open where the match is weak. Size is stated for part of the rows, as once, few or many counts, or as a class when the clone is expanded.

j_gene: TRBJ1-6
v_gene: TRBV20-1
d_gene: .
abundance: few
CDR3aa: CSASVGHNSPLHF
CDR3nt: TGCAGTGCTAGCGTCGGACATAATTCACCCCTCCACTTT

j_gene: TRBJ2-4
v_gene: TRBV7-9
d_gene: .
abundance: .
CDR3aa: CASSLVEIDIQYF
CDR3nt: TGTGCCAGCAGCTTAGTTGAGATAGACATTCAGTACTTC

j_gene: TRBJ2-1
v_gene: TRBV29-1
d_gene: TRBD1
abundance: .
CDR3aa: CSGGQGDNEQFF
CDR3nt: TGCAGCGGCGGACAGGGAGACAATGAGCAGTTCTTC

j_gene: TRBJ1-2
v_gene: TRBV29-1
d_gene: .
abundance: few
CDR3aa: CSVEGSYGYTF
CDR3nt: TGCAGCGTTGAGGGCAGCTATGGCTACACCTTC

j_gene: TRBJ2-3
v_gene: TRBV4-3
d_gene: .
abundance: few
CDR3aa: CASSQDRRDQARTQYF
CDR3nt: TGCGCCAGCAGCCAAGATAGGAGGGATCAAGCAAGAACGCAGTATTTT

j_gene: TRBJ2-1
v_gene: TRBV20-1
d_gene: TRBD2
abundance: many
CDR3aa: CSAVSGGYNEQFF
CDR3nt: TGCAGTGCCGTAAGCGGGGGTTACAATGAGCAGTTCTTC

j_gene: TRBJ1-2
v_gene: TRBV28
d_gene: .
abundance: .
CDR3aa: CASSFVAGGYTF
CDR3nt: TGTGCCAGCAGTTTCGTCGCGGGAGGCTACACCTTC

j_gene: TRBJ2-1
v_gene: TRBV7-9
d_gene: .
abundance: many
CDR3aa: CASSLAGAPSREQFF
CDR3nt: TGTGCCAGCAGCTTAGCGGGGGCTCCTTCGCGTGAGCAGTTCTTC

j_gene: TRBJ2-3
v_gene: TRBV6-4
d_gene: .
abundance: few
CDR3aa: CASSDRGAGTDTQYF
CDR3nt: TGTGCCAGCAGTGACCGCGGGGCAGGCACAGATACGCAGTATTTT

j_gene: TRBJ2-1
v_gene: TRBV4-3
d_gene: .
abundance: many
CDR3aa: CASSQDSSGRGLEQFF
CDR3nt: TGCGCCAGCAGCCAAGATAGTTCGGGTCGGGGGCTTGAGCAGTTCTTC

j_gene: TRBJ2-1
v_gene: TRBV12-3/TRBV12-4
d_gene: TRBD1
abundance: many
CDR3aa: CASSVRQGPTYNEQFF
CDR3nt: TGTGCCAGCAGTGTTAGACAGGGCCCTACCTACAATGAGCAGTTCTTC

j_gene: TRBJ2-7
v_gene: TRBV10-1
d_gene: .
abundance: many
CDR3aa: CASMDHEQYF
CDR3nt: TGCGCCAGCATGGACCACGAGCAGTACTTC

j_gene: TRBJ2-5
v_gene: TRBV11-2
d_gene: .
abundance: few
CDR3aa: CASRSGETQYF
CDR3nt: TGTGCCAGCCGCTCTGGCGAGACCCAGTACTTC

j_gene: TRBJ2-1
v_gene: TRBV6-2/TRBV6-3
d_gene: .
abundance: many
CDR3aa: CASSYPLHEQFF
CDR3nt: TGTGCCAGCAGTTACCCACTACATGAGCAGTTCTTC

j_gene: TRBJ1-1
v_gene: TRBV12-3/TRBV12-4
d_gene: TRBD1
abundance: many
CDR3aa: CASSFGQGAGNTEAFF
CDR3nt: TGTGCCAGCAGTTTCGGACAGGGGGCGGGAAACACTGAAGCTTTCTTT

j_gene: TRBJ2-7
v_gene: TRBV6-5
d_gene: .
abundance: many
CDR3aa: CASSPPRGAGYEQYF
CDR3nt: TGTGCCAGCAGTCCCCCTCGGGGCGCGGGCTACGAGCAGTACTTC

j_gene: TRBJ2-7
v_gene: TRBV2
d_gene: .
abundance: many
CDR3aa: CASYRETSRQYF
CDR3nt: TGTGCCAGCTACCGGGAGACATCAAGACAGTACTTC

j_gene: TRBJ2-7
v_gene: TRBV6-2/TRBV6-3
d_gene: .
abundance: .
CDR3aa: CASSYWTAPAREQYF
CDR3nt: TGTGCCAGCAGTTACTGGACAGCGCCCGCGCGGGAGCAGTACTTC

j_gene: TRBJ2-3
v_gene: TRBV7-2
d_gene: .
abundance: .
CDR3aa: CASSLSIGPTDTQYF
CDR3nt: TGTGCCAGCAGCTTAAGTATCGGTCCCACAGATACGCAGTATTTT

j_gene: TRBJ2-3
v_gene: TRBV7-2
d_gene: .
abundance: many
CDR3aa: CASSLGTGADTQYF
CDR3nt: TGTGCCAGCAGCTTAGGAACGGGGGCAGATACGCAGTATTTT

j_gene: TRBJ2-5
v_gene: TRBV14
d_gene: TRBD1
abundance: .
CDR3aa: CASSSRQGLQETQYF
CDR3nt: TGTGCCAGCAGCTCACGACAGGGCCTTCAAGAGACCCAGTACTTC

j_gene: TRBJ2-2
v_gene: TRBV28
d_gene: .
abundance: many
CDR3aa: CASSPQGFDTGELFF
CDR3nt: TGTGCCAGCAGCCCACAGGGTTTTGACACCGGGGAGCTGTTTTTT

j_gene: TRBJ2-7
v_gene: TRBV27
d_gene: .
abundance: many
CDR3aa: CASSPGQYF
CDR3nt: TGTGCCAGCAGTCCGGGGCAGTACTTC

j_gene: TRBJ2-5
v_gene: TRBV14
d_gene: .
abundance: many
CDR3aa: CASSQQRGLGETQYF
CDR3nt: TGTGCCAGCAGCCAACAGAGGGGCCTCGGAGAGACCCAGTACTTC

j_gene: TRBJ2-5
v_gene: TRBV29-1
d_gene: .
abundance: many
CDR3aa: CSVEPGSETQYF
CDR3nt: TGCAGCGTCGAACCAGGGTCCGAGACCCAGTACTTC

j_gene: TRBJ2-3
v_gene: TRBV7-9
d_gene: TRBD2
abundance: many
CDR3aa: CASSLTSGTGTDTQYF
CDR3nt: TGTGCCAGCAGCTTAACTAGCGGGACCGGCACAGATACGCAGTATTTT

j_gene: TRBJ2-3
v_gene: TRBV28
d_gene: TRBD2
abundance: many
CDR3aa: CASSLTSGGLDTQYF
CDR3nt: TGTGCCAGCAGTTTGACTAGCGGGGGCTTAGATACGCAGTATTTT

j_gene: TRBJ1-2
v_gene: TRBV20-1
d_gene: .
abundance: many
CDR3aa: CSARGRGNYGYTF
CDR3nt: TGCAGTGCTAGAGGGCGGGGCAACTATGGCTACACCTTC

j_gene: TRBJ1-2
v_gene: TRBV3-1
d_gene: .
abundance: few
CDR3aa: CASRQGVGAYGYTF
CDR3nt: TGTGCCAGCAGACAGGGAGTAGGGGCGTATGGCTACACCTTC

j_gene: TRBJ1-2
v_gene: TRBV6-6
d_gene: .
abundance: many
CDR3aa: CASSYSRQHNYGYTF
CDR3nt: TGTGCCAGCAGTTACTCGCGACAGCATAACTATGGCTACACCTTC

j_gene: TRBJ2-3
v_gene: TRBV15
d_gene: TRBD2
abundance: many
CDR3aa: CATSSSLADHTDTQYF
CDR3nt: TGTGCCACCAGCAGTTCCCTAGCGGACCACACAGATACGCAGTATTTT

j_gene: TRBJ1-5
v_gene: TRBV12-3/TRBV12-4
d_gene: .
abundance: .
CDR3aa: CASSLVYRDRPQHF
CDR3nt: TGTGCCAGCAGTTTAGTATACCGGGACCGTCCCCAGCATTTT

j_gene: TRBJ1-4
v_gene: TRBV2
d_gene: TRBD1
abundance: .
CDR3aa: CASSITGGLEKLFF
CDR3nt: TGTGCCAGCAGTATAACAGGGGGGTTAGAAAAACTGTTTTTT